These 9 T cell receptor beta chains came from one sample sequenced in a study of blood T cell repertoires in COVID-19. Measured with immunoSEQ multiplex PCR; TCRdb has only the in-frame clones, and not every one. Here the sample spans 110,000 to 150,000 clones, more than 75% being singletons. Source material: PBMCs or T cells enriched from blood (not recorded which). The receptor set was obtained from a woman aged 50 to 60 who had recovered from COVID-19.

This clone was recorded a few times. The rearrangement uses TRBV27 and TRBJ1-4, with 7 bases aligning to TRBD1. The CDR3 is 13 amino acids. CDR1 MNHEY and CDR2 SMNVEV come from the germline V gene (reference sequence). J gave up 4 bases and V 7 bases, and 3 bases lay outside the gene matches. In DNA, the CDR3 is TGTGCCAGCATGAGGGGGCTTAATGAAAAACTGTTTTTT. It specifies CASMRGLNEKLFF. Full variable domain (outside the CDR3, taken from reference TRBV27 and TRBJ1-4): EAQVTQNPRYLITVTGKKLTVTCSQNMNHEYMSWYRQDPGLGLRQIYYSMNVEVTDKGDVPEGYKVSRKEKRNFPLILESPSPNQTSLYFCASMRGLNEKLFFGSGTQLSVL.

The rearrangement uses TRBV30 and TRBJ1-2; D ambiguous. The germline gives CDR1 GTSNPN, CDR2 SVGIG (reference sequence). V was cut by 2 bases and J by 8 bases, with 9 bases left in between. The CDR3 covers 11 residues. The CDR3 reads CAWSLKAGYTF. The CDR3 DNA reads TGTGCCTGGAGTCTTAAAGCGGGCTACACCTTC.

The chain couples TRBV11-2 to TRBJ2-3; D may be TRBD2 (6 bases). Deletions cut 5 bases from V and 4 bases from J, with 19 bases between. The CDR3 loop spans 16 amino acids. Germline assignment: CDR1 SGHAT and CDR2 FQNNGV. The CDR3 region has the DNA TGTGCCAGCAGCCCAGTATCCGGGACGGGGGCAGATACGCAGTATTTT. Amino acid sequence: CASSPVSGTGADTQYF.

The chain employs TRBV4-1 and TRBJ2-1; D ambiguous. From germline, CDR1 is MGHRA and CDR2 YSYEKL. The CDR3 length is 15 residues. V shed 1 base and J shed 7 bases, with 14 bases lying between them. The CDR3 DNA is TGCGCCAGCAGCCAAGCCCCAGTTGGAGAAAATGAGCAGTTCTTC. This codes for CASSQAPVGENEQFF.

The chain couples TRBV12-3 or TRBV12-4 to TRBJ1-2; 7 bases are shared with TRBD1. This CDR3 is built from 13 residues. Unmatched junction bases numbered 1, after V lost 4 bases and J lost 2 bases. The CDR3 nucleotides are TGTGCCAGCAGTTCGGACAGGAACTATGGCTACACCTTC. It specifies CASSSDRNYGYTF.

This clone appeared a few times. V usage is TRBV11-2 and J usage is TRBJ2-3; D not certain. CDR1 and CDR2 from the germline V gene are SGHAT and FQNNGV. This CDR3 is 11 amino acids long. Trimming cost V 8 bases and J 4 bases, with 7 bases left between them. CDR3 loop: CASSAADTQYF. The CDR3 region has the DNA TGTGCCAGCTCCGCGGCAGATACGCAGTATTTT.

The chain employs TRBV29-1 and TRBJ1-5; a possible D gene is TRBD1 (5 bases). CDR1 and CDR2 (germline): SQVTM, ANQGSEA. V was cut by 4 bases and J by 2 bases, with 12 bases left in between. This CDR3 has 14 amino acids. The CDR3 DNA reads TGCAGCGTTGCCGGGACTTCTGGCAATCAGCCCCAGCATTTT. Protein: CSVAGTSGNQPQHF.

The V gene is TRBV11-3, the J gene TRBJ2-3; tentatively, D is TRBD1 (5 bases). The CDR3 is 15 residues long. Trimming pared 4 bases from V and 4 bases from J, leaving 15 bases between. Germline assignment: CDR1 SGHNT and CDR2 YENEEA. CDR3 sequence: CASSYDSLVSDTQYF. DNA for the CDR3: TGTGCCAGCAGCTACGACAGTTTGGTGTCAGATACGCAGTATTTT.

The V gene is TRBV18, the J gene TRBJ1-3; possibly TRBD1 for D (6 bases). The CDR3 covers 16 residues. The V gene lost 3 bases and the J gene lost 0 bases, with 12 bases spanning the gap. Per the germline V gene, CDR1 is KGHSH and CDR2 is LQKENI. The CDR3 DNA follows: TGTGCCAGCTCACCGTACGGACAGTACTCTGGAAACACCATATATTTT. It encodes CASSPYGQYSGNTIYF.